These T cell receptor beta chains were read from a single sample in a study. TCRdb reprocessed the RT-PCR reads with MiXCR, giving one entry per CDR3 protein. The table includes about 680,000 distinct CDR3 sequences, approximately 15% detected once. Sequences were obtained from memory CD4+ T cells from blood. These TCRs come from a female donor in good health, serving as a healthy control. Both conserved end residues are part of each CDR3. Each record gives: J gene, D gene, clone size, V gene, CDR3 length, CDR3 protein, CDR3 DNA. A D gene is named only where the DNA matches it firmly. Only some rows state a clone size, as once, few, many or a class for expanded clones.

J gene: TRBJ2-7
D gene: TRBD1
clone size: NA
V gene: TRBV6-5
CDR3 length: 16
CDR3 protein: CASSPFLQGGAGEQYF
CDR3 DNA: TGTGCCAGCAGCCCTTTCCTGCAAGGGGGCGCCGGGGAGCAGTACTTC

J gene: TRBJ1-5
D gene: TRBD1
clone size: many
V gene: TRBV20-1
CDR3 length: 13
CDR3 protein: CSATDRGGQPQHF
CDR3 DNA: TGCAGTGCTACGGACAGGGGTGGACAGCCCCAGCATTTT

J gene: TRBJ1-6
D gene: NA
clone size: few
V gene: TRBV28
CDR3 length: 14
CDR3 protein: CASSTWTANSPLHF
CDR3 DNA: TGTGCCAGCAGTACCTGGACAGCGAATTCACCCCTCCACTTT

J gene: TRBJ2-3
D gene: NA
clone size: once
V gene: TRBV6-2/TRBV6-3
CDR3 length: 14
CDR3 protein: CASSRPGITDTQYF
CDR3 DNA: TGTGCCAGCAGTCGCCCTGGAATCACAGATACGCAGTATTTT

J gene: TRBJ1-1
D gene: TRBD1
clone size: NA
V gene: TRBV24-1
CDR3 length: 17
CDR3 protein: CATSDKKSGTGGFEAFF
CDR3 DNA: TGTGCCACCAGTGACAAAAAATCCGGGACAGGGGGGTTTGAAGCTTTCTTT

J gene: TRBJ2-7
D gene: NA
clone size: few
V gene: TRBV27
CDR3 length: 15
CDR3 protein: CASAPWATRGTEQYF
CDR3 DNA: TGTGCCAGCGCTCCCTGGGCCACTCGCGGTACCGAGCAGTACTTC

J gene: TRBJ2-7
D gene: TRBD2
clone size: many
V gene: TRBV4-2
CDR3 length: 20
CDR3 protein: CASSQDGGLGLAGGSYEQYF
CDR3 DNA: TGTGCCAGCAGCCAAGACGGGGGGCTCGGGCTAGCGGGAGGATCCTACGAGCAGTACTTC

J gene: TRBJ1-3
D gene: NA
clone size: NA
V gene: TRBV5-4
CDR3 length: 15
CDR3 protein: CASSLRASSGNTIYF
CDR3 DNA: TGTGCCAGCAGCTTGCGTGCCAGCTCTGGAAACACCATATATTTT

J gene: TRBJ1-2
D gene: TRBD1
clone size: NA
V gene: TRBV3-1
CDR3 length: 14
CDR3 protein: CASSSRQGYYGYTF
CDR3 DNA: TGTGCCAGCAGCTCCAGACAGGGTTACTATGGCTACACCTTC

J gene: TRBJ1-5
D gene: NA
clone size: NA
V gene: TRBV6-6
CDR3 length: 17
CDR3 protein: CASSHPPGGQRNQPQHF
CDR3 DNA: TGTGCCAGCAGTCATCCGCCCGGGGGGCAGCGTAATCAGCCCCAGCATTTT

J gene: TRBJ1-1
D gene: NA
clone size: NA
V gene: TRBV18
CDR3 length: 14
CDR3 protein: CASSPSQANTEAFF
CDR3 DNA: TGTGCCAGCTCACCCAGTCAGGCTAACACTGAAGCTTTCTTT

J gene: TRBJ2-2
D gene: NA
clone size: few
V gene: TRBV6-4
CDR3 length: 13
CDR3 protein: CASSEQDTGELFF
CDR3 DNA: TGTGCCAGCAGTGAACAGGATACCGGGGAGCTGTTTTTT

J gene: TRBJ1-3
D gene: NA
clone size: NA
V gene: TRBV6-6
CDR3 length: 15
CDR3 protein: CASSPGTSSGNTIYF
CDR3 DNA: TGTGCCAGCAGCCCCGGTACCAGCTCTGGAAACACCATATATTTT

J gene: TRBJ2-1
D gene: TRBD1
clone size: NA
V gene: TRBV4-3
CDR3 length: 15
CDR3 protein: CASSLHRGPYNEQFF
CDR3 DNA: TGCGCCAGCAGCCTTCACAGGGGGCCCTACAATGAGCAGTTCTTC

J gene: TRBJ2-5
D gene: NA
clone size: many
V gene: TRBV12-3/TRBV12-4
CDR3 length: 14
CDR3 protein: CASSFLADQETQYF
CDR3 DNA: TGTGCCAGCAGTTTCTTGGCGGACCAAGAGACCCAGTACTTC

J gene: TRBJ1-2
D gene: TRBD1
clone size: NA
V gene: TRBV7-2
CDR3 length: 15
CDR3 protein: CASSRRTGGADGYTF
CDR3 DNA: TGTGCCAGCAGCCGCCGGACAGGGGGCGCGGATGGCTACACCTTC

J gene: TRBJ2-7
D gene: NA
clone size: few
V gene: TRBV20-1
CDR3 length: 11
CDR3 protein: CSARGLYEQYF
CDR3 DNA: TGCAGTGCTAGAGGTCTTTACGAGCAGTACTTC

J gene: TRBJ2-3
D gene: NA
clone size: few
V gene: TRBV9
CDR3 length: 14
CDR3 protein: CASSVAGATDTQYF
CDR3 DNA: TGTGCCAGCAGCGTAGCGGGGGCCACAGATACGCAGTATTTT

J gene: TRBJ1-1
D gene: NA
clone size: few
V gene: TRBV18
CDR3 length: 14
CDR3 protein: CASSPLQMNTEAFF
CDR3 DNA: TGTGCCAGCTCACCACTCCAGATGAACACTGAAGCTTTCTTT

J gene: TRBJ2-3
D gene: TRBD1
clone size: few
V gene: TRBV7-8
CDR3 length: 17
CDR3 protein: CASSFTDPGQVLLLQYF
CDR3 DNA: TGTGCCAGCAGCTTTACTGATCCGGGACAGGTCCTATTATTGCAGTATTTT

J gene: TRBJ2-1
D gene: NA
clone size: few
V gene: TRBV6-2/TRBV6-3
CDR3 length: 16
CDR3 protein: CASSSSRLGLGNEQFF
CDR3 DNA: TGTGCCAGCAGTTCGTCCAGACTAGGGCTCGGGAATGAGCAGTTCTTC

J gene: TRBJ2-3
D gene: NA
clone size: NA
V gene: TRBV2
CDR3 length: 14
CDR3 protein: CASSETSSTDTQYF
CDR3 DNA: TGTGCCAGCAGTGAAACTAGTAGCACAGATACGCAGTATTTT

J gene: TRBJ2-5
D gene: TRBD1
clone size: many
V gene: TRBV12-3/TRBV12-4
CDR3 length: 14
CDR3 protein: CASRDRVRGETQYF
CDR3 DNA: TGTGCCAGCAGAGACAGGGTCAGGGGGGAGACCCAGTACTTC

J gene: TRBJ2-7
D gene: NA
clone size: few
V gene: TRBV27
CDR3 length: 14
CDR3 protein: CASSIRQRSYEQYF
CDR3 DNA: TGTGCCAGCTCGATTCGCCAGAGATCCTACGAGCAGTACTTC

J gene: TRBJ1-2
D gene: NA
clone size: NA
V gene: TRBV6-6
CDR3 length: 14
CDR3 protein: CASSLEDSITGYTF
CDR3 DNA: TGTGCCAGCAGTCTTGAGGACAGTATTACAGGCTACACCTTC

J gene: TRBJ2-7
D gene: NA
clone size: many
V gene: TRBV18
CDR3 length: 14
CDR3 protein: CASSPQGALGEQYF
CDR3 DNA: TGTGCCAGCTCACCACAGGGCGCGCTTGGGGAGCAGTACTTC

J gene: TRBJ1-2
D gene: NA
clone size: few
V gene: TRBV7-2
CDR3 length: 14
CDR3 protein: CASRGQDRLYGYTF
CDR3 DNA: TGTGCCAGCCGTGGCCAGGACCGACTCTATGGCTACACCTTC

J gene: TRBJ2-7
D gene: TRBD2
clone size: few
V gene: TRBV11-2
CDR3 length: 15
CDR3 protein: CASSLRREFAYEQYF
CDR3 DNA: TGTGCCAGCAGCTTACGGCGGGAGTTCGCCTACGAGCAGTACTTC

J gene: TRBJ2-7
D gene: TRBD1
clone size: few
V gene: TRBV5-1
CDR3 length: 15
CDR3 protein: CASATGTGSSYEQYF
CDR3 DNA: TGCGCCAGCGCAACCGGGACAGGGAGCTCCTACGAGCAGTACTTC

J gene: TRBJ2-7
D gene: TRBD2
clone size: few
V gene: TRBV5-1
CDR3 length: 15
CDR3 protein: CASSLLPGGHYEQYF
CDR3 DNA: TGCGCCAGCAGCCTCCTCCCGGGAGGCCACTACGAGCAGTACTTC